The T cell receptor beta chain described here comes from a study of T cells in Graves' hyperthyroidism and ophthalmopathy. As to this clonotype: Its target is not known.

V lost 4 bases, J lost 1 base, and 10 bases lay in between. Germline V lookup: CDR1 SQVTM, CDR2 ANQGSEA. This CDR3 region has 13 residues. General study points: Before onset, ophthalmopathy was predicted by the model a median about 6.2 months earlier. From stable hyperthyroidism, ophthalmopathy was set apart by a 13 V-J model.

Regions amplified from RNA transcripts were the TCR beta CDR3 regions. Researchers ran a first-round RT-PCR on the TCR CDR3 using the HTBI primer set. TCRdb processed the multiplex PCR reads anew with MiXCR; each CDR3 protein has one entry. The profile covers around 610,000 distinct CDR3 sequences, with about 14% appearing a single time and around 4.5% taken by the ten largest. This sequence was found in a woman between 40 and 50 years old with Graves' ophthalmopathy. Sequenced input: blood. The chain is built from TRBV29-1 and TRBJ1-1; no definite D call. The CDR3 protein is CSVVSGPNTEAFF. The CDR3 DNA is TGCAGCGTTGTATCCGGCCCGAACACTGAAGCTTTCTTT. Full variable domain (rest looked up from reference TRBV29-1 and TRBJ1-1): SAVISQKPSRDICQRGTSLTIQCQVDSQVTMMFWYRQQPGQSLTLIATANQGSEATYESGFVIDKFPISRPNLTFSTLTVSNMSPEDSSIYLCSVVSGPNTEAFFGQGTRLTVV.